This T cell receptor beta chain was sequenced during a study of T cells in Graves' hyperthyroidism and ophthalmopathy. Note on this clonotype: Antigen unknown.

RNA transcripts yielded amplified TCR beta CDR3 regions. Carried out on the TCR CDR3, a first-round RT-PCR used the HTBI primer set. TCRdb processed the multiplex PCR reads anew with MiXCR; each CDR3 protein has one entry. This table holds about 690,000 distinct CDR3 sequences, 17% found once. Findings and limits, study-wide: Blood shared most expanded thyroid clonotypes above 0.001. Researchers report that a 13 V-J model separated ophthalmopathy from stable hyperthyroidism.

In patients aged 18 to 65, hyperthyroidism was newly diagnosed, with duration under 2 months. PBMCs were sourced from approximately 9.3 ml fresh peripheral blood. CDR3 length: 14 residues. Looked up from germline, CDR1 is LNHDA and CDR2 is SQIVND (reference sequence). Trimming removed 6 bases at V and 2 bases at J, with 11 bases between. Sequenced input: blood. The receptor was isolated from a man between 50 and 59 years old with Graves' hyperthyroidism. The chain employs TRBV19 and TRBJ1-5; weak D call: TRBD1 (5 bases). CDR3 nucleotides: TGTGCCAGTAGCGACAGTTTTGGCAATCAGCCCCAGCATTTT. Protein product: CASSDSFGNQPQHF.